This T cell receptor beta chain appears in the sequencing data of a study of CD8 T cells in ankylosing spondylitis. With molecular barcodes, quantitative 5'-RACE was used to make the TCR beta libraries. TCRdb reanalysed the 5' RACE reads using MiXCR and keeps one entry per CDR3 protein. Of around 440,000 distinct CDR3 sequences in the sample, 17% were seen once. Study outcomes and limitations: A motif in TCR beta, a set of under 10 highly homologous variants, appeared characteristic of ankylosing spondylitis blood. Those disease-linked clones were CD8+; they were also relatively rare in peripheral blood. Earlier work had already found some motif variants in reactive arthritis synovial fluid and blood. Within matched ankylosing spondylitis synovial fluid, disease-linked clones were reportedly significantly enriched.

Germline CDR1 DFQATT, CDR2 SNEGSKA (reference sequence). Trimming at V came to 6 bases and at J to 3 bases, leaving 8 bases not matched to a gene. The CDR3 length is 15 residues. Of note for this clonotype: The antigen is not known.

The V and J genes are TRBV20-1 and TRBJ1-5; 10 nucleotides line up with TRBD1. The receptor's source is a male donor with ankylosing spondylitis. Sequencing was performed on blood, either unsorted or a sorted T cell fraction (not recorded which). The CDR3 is CSARLGQGSNQPQHF. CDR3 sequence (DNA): TGCAGTGCCCGACTGGGACAGGGGTCCAATCAGCCCCAGCATTTT.